The rows below give T cell receptor beta chains drawn from one sample of a study of T cells after yellow fever vaccination. TCRdb redid the calling of the 5' RACE reads with MiXCR, one entry per CDR3 protein. The data contain around 600,000 distinct CDR3 sequences, 9% to 15% of them singletons. The sequences come from PBMCs, collected on the day of the yellow fever booster vaccination. These TCRs come from a young man who received the YFV17D yellow fever vaccine. Both conserved end residues are part of each CDR3. D genes are given only for firm matches. The size field is filled for only some rows; it gives once, few, many or a size class.

TRBJ2-7,TRBV29-1,NA,few,CSVEESPYEQYF,TGCAGCGTTGAAGAGAGTCCCTACGAGCAGTACTTC
TRBJ1-1,TRBV5-5,NA,few,CASSLTGRDTEAFF,TGTGCCAGCAGCTTGACAGGGAGGGACACTGAAGCTTTCTTT
TRBJ1-6,TRBV27,NA,NA,CASSLQGRFNSPLHF,TGTGCCAGCAGCCTTCAGGGACGTTTTAATTCACCCCTCCACTTT
TRBJ1-6,TRBV5-1,TRBD1,few,CASSFRAGQRNSPLHF,TGCGCCAGCAGCTTCCGTGCGGGACAGCGTAATTCACCCCTCCACTTT
TRBJ2-3,TRBV29-1,TRBD2,many,CSVDPSGSKTDTQYF,TGCAGCGTGGACCCTAGCGGGAGTAAGACAGATACGCAGTATTTT
TRBJ2-3,TRBV24-1,NA,many,CATAQSGAPTQYF,TGTGCCACCGCCCAATCGGGGGCCCCTACGCAGTATTTT
TRBJ2-7,TRBV29-1,NA,NA,CSVERGGTYEQYF,TGCAGCGTTGAACGGGGAGGAACCTACGAGCAGTACTTC
TRBJ2-2,TRBV28,TRBD2,NA,CATLTSGRLSGELFF,TGTGCCACACTAACTAGCGGGAGATTGTCCGGGGAGCTGTTTTTT
TRBJ2-5,TRBV5-1,NA,few,CASSLWGTETQYF,TGCGCCAGCAGCTTGTGGGGGACGGAGACCCAGTACTTC
TRBJ1-5,TRBV11-2,TRBD1,NA,CASSLRNRRTGGQYQPQHF,TGTGCCAGCAGCTTAAGGAACAGGAGGACAGGGGGACAATATCAGCCCCAGCATTTT
TRBJ2-7,TRBV20-1,NA,NA,CSAGTAYRSYEQYF,TGCAGTGCAGGGACTGCCTACCGCTCCTACGAGCAGTACTTC
TRBJ2-7,TRBV12-5,TRBD2,NA,CASGLVRVLAGGYEQYF,TGTGCTAGTGGTTTGGTACGGGTTCTAGCGGGAGGCTACGAGCAGTACTTC
TRBJ2-1,TRBV7-2,TRBD2,few,CASSLVAQRGYYNEQFF,TGTGCCAGCAGCTTAGTGGCCCAGCGGGGCTATTACAATGAGCAGTTCTTC
TRBJ2-4,TRBV6-2/TRBV6-3,NA,NA,CASSPPVLVGAKNIQYF,TGTGCCAGCAGCCCGCCGGTCCTGGTCGGAGCCAAAAACATTCAGTACTTC
TRBJ2-6,TRBV6-1,NA,few,CASSREVASGANVLTF,TGTGCCAGCAGCAGAGAGGTGGCCTCTGGGGCCAACGTCCTGACTTTC
TRBJ2-2,TRBV6-5,NA,many,CASLNRMTGELFF,TGTGCCTCATTAAACAGAATGACCGGGGAGCTGTTTTTT